Following are 10 T cell receptor beta chains from one sample sequenced in a study of Ad26.COV2.S vaccination and SARS-CoV-2 variants. Profiled with immunoSEQ multiplex PCR; TCRdb holds only in-frame clones, not every one. The sample holds hundreds of thousands of clones; about nine tenths are singletons and the top ten take approximately 5.9%. As for treatment: approximately 18 received Ad26.COV2.S at low or high dose, single or two shots; roughly five received placebo; per-sample allocation not given. Sampling took place 63 days after the first vaccine or placebo injection. Sequences were derived from peripheral blood, sampled in a trial of Ad26.COV2.S vaccine versus placebo. The source of these receptors is a person aged 18-60 years who received the Ad26.COV2.S COVID-19 vaccine or a placebo.

In DNA form, the CDR3 reads TGTGCCAGCTCTAAAGGACTAGCGGGAGCGGGGGAGCAGTACTTC. Encoded protein: CASSKGLAGAGEQYF. This chain joins TRBV18 and TRBJ2-7; TRBD2 matches at 13 bases. Per germline, CDR1 KGHSH and CDR2 LQKENI. This CDR3 has 15 residues. Trimming cost V 6 bases and J 7 bases; bases outside gene matches: 9.

The chain has TRBV7-2 and TRBJ1-2; 7 bases line up with TRBD1. The CDR3 has 16 amino acids. Germline lookup yields CDR1 SGHTA and CDR2 FQGNSA. J was trimmed by 2 bases and V by 5 bases; bases with no gene match: 11. The CDR3 sequence: CASSTRGGRVNYGYTF. CDR3 DNA: TGTGCCAGCAGCACCAGGGGGGGCAGGGTAAACTATGGCTACACCTTC.

CDR3 loop: CASSLGGARGNTIYF. The CDR3 bases are TGTGCCAGCAGCTTGGGGGGGGCTCGTGGAAACACCATATATTTT. The J gene is TRBJ1-3, the V gene TRBV5-4, with D perhaps TRBD1 (6 bases). Looked up from germline, CDR1 is SGHNT and CDR2 is YYREEE (reference sequence). Trimming pared 0 bases from V and 3 bases from J, leaving 10 bases between. CDR3 length equals 15 residues.

This clone was picked up one time. The J gene is TRBJ2-6, the V gene TRBV10-3; no firm D call. Trimming pared 6 bases from V and 4 bases from J, leaving 13 bases between. Looked up from germline, CDR1 is ENHRY and CDR2 is SYGVKD. The CDR3 has 15 amino acids. The CDR3 reads CAISEATGGANVLTF. In DNA form, the CDR3 reads TGTGCCATCAGCGAAGCAACCGGAGGGGCCAACGTCCTGACTTTC.

The J gene is TRBJ2-1, the V gene TRBV7-9; no firm D call. Trimming cost V 1 base and J 12 bases, with 19 bases left between them. The CDR3 contains 15 residues. Germline V CDR1 and CDR2: SEHNR, FQNEAQ (reference sequence). This CDR3 reads CASSLEAGIGVSQFF. In nucleotides, the CDR3 is TGTGCCAGCAGCTTAGAAGCTGGGATTGGGGTGTCGCAGTTCTTC. Based on the CDR3 plus reference TRBV7-9 and TRBJ2-1, the full variable domain is DTGVSQNPRHKITKRGQNVTFRCDPISEHNRLYWYRQTLGQGPEFLTYFQNEAQLEKSRLLSDRFSAERPKGSFSTLEIQRTEQGDSAMYLCASSLEAGIGVSQFFGPGTRLTVL.

The chain employs TRBV4-2 and TRBJ1-6; D is ambiguous. The CDR3 spans 14 residues. Trimming stripped 1 base from V and 9 bases from J, with 10 bases between. The germline V gene has CDR1 LGHNA and CDR2 YNFKEQ. CDR3 in DNA: TGTGCCAGCAGCCAAGGAGAATGGGGTTCACCCCTCCACTTT. Translated, it gives CASSQGEWGSPLHF.

This clone was seen just once. The DNA of the CDR3 is TGTGCCAGCAGTTACGGCACCAATGAGCAGTTCTTC. Translated: CASSYGTNEQFF. V and J are TRBV6-2 or TRBV6-3 and TRBJ2-1; D remains ambiguous. The CDR3 consists of 12 residues. Germline CDR1 is MNHEY and CDR2 is SVGEGT. V shed 2 bases and J shed 6 bases, with 5 bases lying between them.

The V gene is TRBV11-2, the J gene TRBJ1-5, with D perhaps TRBD1 (6 bases). Trimming stripped 5 bases from V and 5 bases from J, with 13 bases between. CDR1 and CDR2 from the germline V gene are SGHAT and FQNNGV. The CDR3 loop spans 14 amino acids. CDR3 in amino acids: CASSPHRVYQPQHF. The CDR3 DNA is TGTGCCAGCAGCCCGCACAGGGTGTATCAGCCCCAGCATTTT.

The chain employs TRBV7-9 and TRBJ1-1; TRBD1 agrees at 7 bases. From germline, CDR1 is SEHNR and CDR2 FQNEAQ (reference sequence). V trimming: 5 bases; J trimming: 0 bases; junction bases outside the gene matches: 6. This CDR3 contains 15 residues. DNA for the CDR3: TGTGCCAGCAGCCTGCAGGGGGGCTTGAACACTGAAGCTTTCTTT. It encodes CASSLQGGLNTEAFF.

This clone was seen just once. The sample carries other DNA sequences with the same CDR3. The chain couples TRBV7-2 to TRBJ1-1; a possible D gene is TRBD1 (5 bases). The V gene lost 2 bases and the J gene lost 4 bases, with 14 bases spanning the gap. Germline lookup yields CDR1 SGHTA and CDR2 FQGNSA. The CDR3 is 15 amino acids. CDR3 DNA sequence: TGTGCCAGCAGCTTATCCGGGACCGGGGGCACTGAAGCTTTCTTT. Its translation: CASSLSGTGGTEAFF. Using reference TRBV7-2 and TRBJ1-1 for the parts outside the CDR3, the full variable domain is GAGVSQSPSNKVTEKGKDVELRCDPISGHTALYWYRQSLGQGLEFLIYFQGNSAPDKSGLPSDRFSAERTGGSVSTLTIQRTQQEDSAVYLCASSLSGTGGTEAFFGQGTRLTVV.